The present entry profiles one T cell receptor beta chain with its context. This sample is part of a study of blood T cell repertoires in COVID-19. Turning to the study itself: Specimens from acute and convalescent COVID-19 originated in the United States, Italy and Spain. Sources were T cells, B-cell-depleted T cells, or PBMCs; the material itself was cDNA or gDNA.

The V end was cut by 4 bases, the J end by 7 bases, with 17 bases between. CDR3 length equals 15 residues. Germline V lookup: CDR1 LNHDA, CDR2 SQIVND (reference sequence). As originally analysed: Estimated nucleated cell counts came from reference gene primer amplification. Sequencing used immunoSEQ multiplex PCR; TCRdb keeps in-frame clones, though not all of them. V and J calls and clone size are those listed in that table; D and trimming were worked out from the DNA. The sample yields 200,000 to 250,000 clones, approximately 77% seen once. The chain joins TRBV19 to TRBJ1-5, with D perhaps matching TRBD1 (5 bases). The receptor was isolated from an elderly woman with acute or convalescent COVID-19. Sequencing input: peripheral blood. The CDR3 DNA follows: TGTGCCAGTAGTAATCTAGGGTATGGGGGGCAGCCCCAGCATTTT. Residues: CASSNLGYGGQPQHF.